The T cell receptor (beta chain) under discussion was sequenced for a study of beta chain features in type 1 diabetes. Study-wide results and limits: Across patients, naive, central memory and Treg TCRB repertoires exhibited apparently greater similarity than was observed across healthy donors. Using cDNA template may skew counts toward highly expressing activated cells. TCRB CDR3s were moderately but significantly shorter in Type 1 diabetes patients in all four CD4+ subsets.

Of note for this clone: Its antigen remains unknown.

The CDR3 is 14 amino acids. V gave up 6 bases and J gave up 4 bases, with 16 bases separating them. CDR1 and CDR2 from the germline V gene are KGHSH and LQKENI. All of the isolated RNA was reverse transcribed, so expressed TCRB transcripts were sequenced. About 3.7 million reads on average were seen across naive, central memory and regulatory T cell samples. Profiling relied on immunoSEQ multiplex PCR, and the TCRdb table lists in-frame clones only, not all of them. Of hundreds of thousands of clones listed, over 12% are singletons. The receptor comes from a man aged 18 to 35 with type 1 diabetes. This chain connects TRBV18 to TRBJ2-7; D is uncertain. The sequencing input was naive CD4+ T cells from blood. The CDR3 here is CASSPLGRQYEQYF. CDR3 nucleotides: TGTGCCAGCTCCCCGTTGGGCCGGCAATACGAGCAGTACTTC. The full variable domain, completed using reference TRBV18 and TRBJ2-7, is NAGVMQNPRHLVRRRGQEARLRCSPMKGHSHVYWYRQLPEEGLKFMVYLQKENIIDESGMPKERFSAEFPKEGPSILRIQQVVRGDSAAYFCASSPLGRQYEQYFGPGTRLTVT.